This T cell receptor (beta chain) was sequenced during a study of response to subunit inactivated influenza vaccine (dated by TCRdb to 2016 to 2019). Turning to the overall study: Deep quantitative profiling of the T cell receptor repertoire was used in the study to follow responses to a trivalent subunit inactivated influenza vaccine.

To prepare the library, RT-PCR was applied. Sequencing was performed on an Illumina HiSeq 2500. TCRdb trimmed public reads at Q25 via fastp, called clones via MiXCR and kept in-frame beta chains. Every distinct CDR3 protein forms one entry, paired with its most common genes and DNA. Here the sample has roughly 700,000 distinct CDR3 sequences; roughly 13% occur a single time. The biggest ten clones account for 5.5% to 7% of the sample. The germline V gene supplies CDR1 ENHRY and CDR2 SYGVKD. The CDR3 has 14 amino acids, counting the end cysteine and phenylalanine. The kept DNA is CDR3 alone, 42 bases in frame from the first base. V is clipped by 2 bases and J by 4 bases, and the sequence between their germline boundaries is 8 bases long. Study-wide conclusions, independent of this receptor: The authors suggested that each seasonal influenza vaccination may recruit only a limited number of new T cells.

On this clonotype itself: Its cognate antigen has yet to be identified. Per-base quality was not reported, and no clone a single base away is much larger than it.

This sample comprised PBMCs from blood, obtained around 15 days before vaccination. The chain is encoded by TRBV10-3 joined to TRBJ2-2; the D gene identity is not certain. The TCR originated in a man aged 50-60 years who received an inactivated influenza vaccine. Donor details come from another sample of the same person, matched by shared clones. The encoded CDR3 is CAISEGGSTGELFF. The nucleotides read TGTGCCATCAGTGAGGGTGGTTCCACCGGGGAGCTGTTTTTT.